What follows describes a single T cell receptor beta chain. The antigen remains unidentified. TCR beta VDJ and CDR3 were profiled, and genomic DNA was the template. Using its own MiXCR run on the reads, TCRdb lists one record per CDR3 protein. The sample contains around 180,000 distinct CDR3 sequences, over 60% of which appear only once. From germline, CDR1 is SEHNR and CDR2 FQNEAQ (reference sequence). The length of the CDR3 is 15 residues. Between the trimmed V and J ends, which lost 5 bases and 0 bases, there was a span of 10 bases. The data were taken from a study of CD8+CD57+ T cells in acquired aplastic anemia. Study-wide results and caveats: Fewer than 30 shared CD8+ CDR3s appeared highly expressed within patients' immunodominant clones. CD8+ Simpson's diversity did not differ significantly between patients and controls.

Input material: sorted CD4+, CD8+, or CD8+CD57+ T cells (not recorded which) from PBMCs. This clonotype was sampled from a human donor with severe aplastic anemia or a healthy control (not recorded which). The rearrangement joins TRBV7-9 to TRBJ2-2, with D unclear. For the CDR3, the DNA is TGTGCCAGCAGCCCCCGGGTAGCGAACACCGGGGAGCTGTTTTTT. Translated, it gives CASSPRVANTGELFF.